This is a list of T cell receptor beta chains from one sample in a study of T-cell reconstitution after alpha-beta-depleted transplantation in children. A single record per CDR3 protein comes from TCRdb applying MiXCR to the PCR reads. Here the sample spans approximately 420,000 distinct CDR3 sequences, around 9.9% being singletons. Source: PBMCs from the stem cell graft donor, taken from the stem cell graft. These receptors were collected from a human donor who donated a stem cell graft to a child with acute myeloid leukemia. Both conserved end residues are trimmed from each CDR3.

j_gene | v_gene | len | CDR3aa
TRBJ2-5 | TRBV12-3/TRBV12-4 | 11 | ASSLTGRGTQY
TRBJ2-3 | TRBV3-1 | 14 | ASSREGDQTTDTQY
TRBJ2-1 | TRBV5-1 | 14 | ASSLGGTSVSNEQF
TRBJ2-2 | TRBV5-1 | 13 | ASSSYYGHTGELF
TRBJ2-1 | TRBV11-2 | 14 | ASSSPPGSSYNEQF
TRBJ1-4 | TRBV30 | 9 | AWSPQGKLF
TRBJ1-3 | TRBV25-1 | 16 | ASSEFFRQADSGNTIY
TRBJ1-2 | TRBV6-5 | 12 | ASSYGEINYGYT
TRBJ2-4 | TRBV4-2 | 18 | ASSQVGGGTQGAAKNIQY
TRBJ2-1 | TRBV20-1 | 11 | SATSDRGREQF
TRBJ2-7 | TRBV6-5 | 14 | ASSYSQRDPIYEQY
TRBJ2-5 | TRBV29-1 | 13 | SVAERGLDQETQY
TRBJ2-3 | TRBV5-1 | 13 | ASSSASVSADTQY
TRBJ1-1 | TRBV29-1 | 12 | SALTGSRNTEAF
TRBJ1-3 | TRBV30 | 16 | AWRPRTIGQSSGNTIY
TRBJ1-5 | TRBV6-2/TRBV6-3 | 14 | ASCGTRGFGNQPQH
TRBJ1-1 | TRBV18 | 10 | ASSPRQGEAF
NA | TRBV29-1 | 12 | SVVGGISVGEQY
TRBJ1-1 | TRBV11-2 | 14 | ASSPLRTGLDTEAF
TRBJ2-4 | TRBV6-1 | 15 | ASSQRLTALAKNIQY
TRBJ2-7 | TRBV20-1 | 11 | SAHSGRAAEQY
TRBJ2-5 | TRBV7-9 | 12 | ASSLSGLSETQY
TRBJ2-1 | TRBV20-1 | 16 | SARDLASGGDSYNEQF
TRBJ2-1 | TRBV7-2 | 12 | ASSLDGGANEQF
TRBJ2-1 | TRBV4-1 | 9 | ASSPGGEQF
TRBJ2-2 | TRBV30 | 13 | AWSVSQWNTGELF
TRBJ1-2 | TRBV15 | 10 | ATSRDDYGYT